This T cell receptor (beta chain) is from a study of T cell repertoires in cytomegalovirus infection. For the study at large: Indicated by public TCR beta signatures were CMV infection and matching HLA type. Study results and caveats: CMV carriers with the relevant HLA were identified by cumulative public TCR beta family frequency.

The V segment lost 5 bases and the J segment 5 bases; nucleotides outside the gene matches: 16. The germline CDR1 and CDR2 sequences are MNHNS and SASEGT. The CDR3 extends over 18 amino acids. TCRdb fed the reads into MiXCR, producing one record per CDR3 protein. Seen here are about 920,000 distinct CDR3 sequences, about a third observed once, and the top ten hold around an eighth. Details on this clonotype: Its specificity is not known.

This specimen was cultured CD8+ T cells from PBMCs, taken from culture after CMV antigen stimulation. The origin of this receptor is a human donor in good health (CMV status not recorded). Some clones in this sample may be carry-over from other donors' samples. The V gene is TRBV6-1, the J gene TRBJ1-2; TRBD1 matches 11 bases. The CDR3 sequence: CASSYERDRGSSGYGYTF. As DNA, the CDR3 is TGTGCCAGCAGTTACGAACGGGACAGGGGGTCGAGTGGATATGGCTACACCTTC.